The 32 T cell receptor beta chains listed next were all sequenced from one sample in a study of early T cells in non-severe SARS-CoV-2 infection. TCRdb re-analysed the 5' RACE reads in MiXCR, keeping a single row per CDR3 protein. Among roughly 47,000 distinct CDR3 sequences listed, roughly 6.5% were seen once. Sequencing used whole blood, obtained at baseline. The receptors were gathered from an adult who was a healthcare worker with PCR-confirmed SARS-CoV-2 infection or an uninfected control (not recorded which).

This clonotype has at least ten counts. The J gene is TRBJ2-3, the V gene TRBV15; the D gene is possibly TRBD2 (6 bases). The germline V gene encodes CDR1 LNHNV and CDR2 YYDKDF (reference sequence). This CDR3 comprises 15 residues. Between the trimmed V and J ends, which lost 5 bases and 7 bases, there was a span of 19 bases. CDR3 in amino acids: CATSPRDSRGYTQYF. In DNA form, the CDR3 reads TGTGCCACCAGCCCTCGGGACTCCCGCGGCTATACGCAGTATTTT.

This clonotype has at least ten counts. The CDR3 reads CASSPPAPGTGQETQYF. The CDR3 DNA is TGTGCCAGCAGCCCCCCCGCCCCCGGGACAGGTCAAGAGACCCAGTACTTC. The chain carries TRBV11-2 and TRBJ2-5, with TRBD1 identical over 8 bases. Germline loops: CDR1 SGHAT, CDR2 FQNNGV. V shed 5 bases, J shed 2 bases, and the junction held 13 bases outside the gene matches. This CDR3 is 17 amino acids long.

Many counts were recorded for this clonotype. The V gene is TRBV19, the J gene TRBJ1-4, with D unresolved. Trimming shortened V by 3 bases and J by 4 bases, and 6 bases separated the two germline ends. Germline V gives CDR1 LNHDA, CDR2 SQIVND (reference sequence). The CDR3 loop spans 13 amino acids. The CDR3 protein is CASSIRGNEKLFF. DNA of the CDR3: TGTGCCAGTAGTATTCGGGGTAATGAAAAACTGTTTTTT.

The V call is TRBV7-8, the J call TRBJ2-6; D not resolved. Germline lookup yields CDR1 SGHVS and CDR2 FQNEAQ. The CDR3 is made up of 14 amino acids. The V and J ends lost 10 bases and 4 bases respectively, with 14 bases between them. The CDR3 DNA sequence: TGTGCCAACTCAGGCGTTTTAGGGGCCAACGTCCTGACTTTC. Translation gives CANSGVLGANVLTF. The full variable domain, with the rest looked up from reference TRBV7-8 and TRBJ2-6, is GAGVSQSPRYKVAKRGQDVALRCDPISGHVSLFWYQQALGQGPEFLTYFQNEAQLDKSGLPSDRFFAERPEGSVSTLKIQRTQQEDSAVYLCANSGVLGANVLTFGAGSRLTVL.

The V gene is TRBV7-9, the J gene TRBJ2-3; TRBD2 agrees at 7 bases. The germline gives CDR1 SEHNR, CDR2 FQNEAQ (reference sequence). V gave up 5 bases and J gave up 0 bases; unmatched junction bases: 5. CDR3 size: 15 residues. CDR3 region: CASSRDYPSTDTQYF. CDR3 coding DNA: TGTGCCAGCAGCCGGGACTACCCAAGCACAGATACGCAGTATTTT.

This clonotype was observed a few times. The rearrangement links TRBV5-1 to TRBJ2-1; 9 bases are shared with TRBD2. V lost 5 bases to trimming and J lost 7 bases; unmatched junction nucleotides: 10. This CDR3 is 15 amino acids long. Germline loops: CDR1 SGHRS, CDR2 YFSETQ. The CDR3, as DNA: TGCGCCAGCAGAGGGGAACTAGCGGGCGGGAATGAGCAGTTCTTC. This gives the protein CASRGELAGGNEQFF.

By share, this clonotype counts as medium-sized. V is TRBV20-1 and J is TRBJ1-5, with 8 bases fitting TRBD1. The V and J ends lost 1 base and 4 bases, in that order; junction bases with no gene match: 3. The CDR3 covers 14 residues. Germline V gene lookup returns CDR1 DFQATT and CDR2 SNEGSKA (reference sequence). The CDR3 spells CSARAGQVNQPQHF. CDR3 coding DNA: TGCAGTGCTAGAGCGGGACAGGTAAATCAGCCCCAGCATTTT.

This chain connects TRBV28 to TRBJ1-2; 8 bases map to TRBD1. Germline V gene data show CDR1 as MDHEN and CDR2 as SYDVKM. The CDR3 runs to 16 residues. The junction had 12 bases not matched to a gene; V was cut back by 5 bases and J by 4 bases. The CDR3 is CASSPPPAGQGYGYTF. The CDR3 bases are TGTGCCAGCAGTCCTCCCCCCGCCGGACAGGGCTATGGCTACACCTTC.

At least ten counts were recorded for this clonotype. The rearrangement links TRBV27 to TRBJ2-7; tentatively, D is TRBD2 (5 bases). The germline V and J ends were trimmed by 3 bases and 5 bases, with 17 bases remaining between them. The CDR3 is 15 amino acids. CDR1 and CDR2 from the germline V gene are MNHEY and SMNVEV (reference sequence). CDR3 residues: CASSLRDATSDEQYF. The CDR3 DNA reads as TGTGCCAGCAGTTTGAGGGATGCTACTTCGGACGAGCAGTACTTC.

The rearrangement uses TRBV12-3 or TRBV12-4 and TRBJ1-4; D gene uncertain. Deletions cut 3 bases from V and 8 bases from J, with 10 bases between. This CDR3 is 13 amino acids long. As DNA, the CDR3 is TGTGCCAGCAGTTTCAGTGCGGGCGAAAAACTGTTTTTT. Its protein product is CASSFSAGEKLFF.

Many counts were recorded for this clonotype. The chain uses TRBV20-1 and TRBJ2-2; D possibly matches TRBD1 or TRBD2 (5 bases each). V lost 0 bases, J lost 4 bases, and 15 bases lay in between. Germline values: CDR1 DFQATT, CDR2 SNEGSKA (reference sequence). The CDR3 extends over 16 amino acids. DNA of the CDR3: TGCAGTGCTAGAGATCTAGCCAGGGCGCTCACCGGGGAGCTGTTTTTT. Protein: CSARDLARALTGELFF.

This clonotype was recorded at least ten times. The genes are TRBV28 and TRBJ1-1, with no clear D. Deletions cut 5 bases from V and 4 bases from J, with 5 bases between. The CDR3 runs to 11 residues. In germline, CDR1 is MDHEN, CDR2 SYDVKM. The CDR3 DNA follows: TGTGCCAGCAGTCGGGTCACTGAAGCTTTCTTT. Its protein product is CASSRVTEAFF.

In this sample, this clonotype turned up a few times. This rearrangement joins TRBV4-2 to TRBJ1-4; TRBD1 aligns across 7 bases. CDR1 is LGHNA and CDR2 is YNFKEQ in the germline V gene. This CDR3 is built from 15 residues. Trimming removed 2 bases from V and 7 bases from J; junction bases left unmatched: 7. The CDR3 is CASSQNRGAGEKLFF. The CDR3 DNA sequence: TGTGCCAGCAGCCAAAACAGGGGCGCTGGTGAAAAACTGTTTTTT.

This clonotype was detected many times. The chain carries TRBV28 and TRBJ2-7; a weak D match, TRBD1 (6 bases). CDR1 is MDHEN and CDR2 is SYDVKM in the germline V gene. V lost 4 bases, J lost 3 bases, and 16 bases lay in between. This CDR3 is built from 15 residues. CDR3 sequence reads: CASSSQRGGDYEQYF. CDR3 sequence (DNA): TGTGCCAGCAGTTCCCAGAGAGGGGGTGACTACGAGCAGTACTTC.

This clonotype has a count of ten or more. The rearrangement uses TRBV11-2 and TRBJ2-7; D possibly corresponds to TRBD1 (6 bases). The V end lost 0 bases, the J end lost 5 bases, and 17 bases lay between the germline ends. Per the germline V gene, CDR1 is SGHAT and CDR2 is FQNNGV. This CDR3 spans 16 amino acids. CDR3 bases: TGTGCCAGCAGCTTAGACATCGGTGGGGCAGGGGACGAGCAGTACTTC. This sequence encodes CASSLDIGGAGDEQYF.

This chain links TRBV20-1 with TRBJ1-3; no clear D gene. Germline CDR1 and CDR2: DFQATT and SNEGSKA (reference sequence). The CDR3 covers 14 residues. V was pared by 0 bases and J by 0 bases, with 6 bases between. Here the CDR3 DNA reads TGCAGTGCTAGAGAATATCGCTCTGGAAACACCATATATTTT. Translation gives CSAREYRSGNTIYF.

The chain combines TRBV29-1 with TRBJ2-7, with D possibly TRBD1 on 6 matching bases. V gave up 6 bases and J gave up 5 bases, with 17 bases separating them. CDR1 SQVTM and CDR2 ANQGSEA come from the germline V gene. The CDR3 length is 13 residues. This CDR3 reads CSVRPNTGNEQYF. The CDR3 DNA reads TGCAGCGTCCGACCGAACACAGGGAACGAGCAGTACTTC.

This clonotype was seen at least ten times. The V gene is TRBV6-2 or TRBV6-3, the J gene TRBJ1-1; D remains unclear. This CDR3 has 16 amino acids. Trimming removed 2 bases from V and 0 bases from J, with 13 bases in between. CDR1 MNHEY and CDR2 SVGEGT come from the germline V gene. The CDR3 region has the DNA TGTGCCAGCAGTTACGGGCAGATCTTCATGAACACTGAAGCTTTCTTT. The encoded protein is CASSYGQIFMNTEAFF.

The table lists this clonotype with many counts. The rearrangement joins TRBV6-1 to TRBJ1-1; TRBD1 aligns across 8 bases. V lost 6 bases to trimming and J lost 1 base; unmatched junction nucleotides: 4. This CDR3 contains 14 residues. Looked up from germline, CDR1 is MNHNS and CDR2 is SASEGT. This CDR3 is CASRRQGSNTEAFF. Written as DNA, the CDR3 is TGTGCCAGCAGGCGACAGGGGTCGAACACTGAAGCTTTCTTT.

This clonotype was counted between two and nine times. The CDR3 spells CASSYGGEQYF. The CDR3 DNA reads TGTGCCAGCAGTTACGGGGGTGAGCAGTACTTC. The chain couples TRBV6-2 or TRBV6-3 to TRBJ2-7; tentatively, D is TRBD1 or TRBD2 (5 bases each). The germline V gene encodes CDR1 MNHEY and CDR2 SVGEGT. This CDR3 region has 11 residues. Trimming cost V 2 bases and J 7 bases, with 6 bases left between them.

The rearrangement links TRBV5-1 to TRBJ2-7; weak D call: TRBD2 (5 bases). V was cut by 0 bases and J by 7 bases, with 8 bases left in between. Germline V gene sequence: CDR1 SGHRS, CDR2 YFSETQ. This CDR3 is built from 12 residues. CDR3 nucleotides: TGCGCCAGCAGCTTGGCCCCGGGGGAGCAGTACTTC. It specifies CASSLAPGEQYF.

In this sample, this clonotype turned up a few times. The chain couples TRBV20-1 to TRBJ1-4; D might be TRBD1 (6 bases). Germline-derived CDR1 and CDR2 are DFQATT and SNEGSKA (reference sequence). The CDR3 contains 13 residues. V lost 3 bases and J 3 bases, leaving 8 bases between the germline ends. The CDR3 reads CSASRGANEKLFF. The CDR3 coding sequence is TGCAGTGCTAGTAGGGGGGCTAATGAAAAACTGTTTTTT.

This clonotype showed up many times. V and J are TRBV11-2 and TRBJ2-3, with 7 bases lining up with TRBD1. CDR3 length equals 15 residues. Germline V gene lookup returns CDR1 SGHAT and CDR2 FQNNGV. V was clipped by 9 bases and J by 0 bases; unmatched bases: 9. The CDR3 DNA is TGTGCCAGTCGCGAGGGACAGCTTAGCACAGATACGCAGTATTTT. Encoded protein: CASREGQLSTDTQYF. The full variable domain, its missing parts supplied by reference TRBV11-2 and TRBJ2-3, is EAGVAQSPRYKIIEKRQSVAFWCNPISGHATLYWYQQILGQGPKLLIQFQNNGVVDDSQLPKDRFSAERLKGVDSTLKIQPAKLEDSAVYLCASREGQLSTDTQYFGPGTRLTVL.

The CDR3 here is CASSPQGRSYEQYF. CDR3 DNA sequence: TGCGCCAGCAGCCCCCAGGGACGGTCCTACGAGCAGTACTTC. J is TRBJ2-7 and V is TRBV4-3; D is perhaps TRBD1 or TRBD2 (5 bases each). Germline CDR1 LGHNA, CDR2 YSLEER. Trimming cost V 4 bases and J 1 base, with 11 bases left between them. CDR3 length: 14 residues.

This clonotype occurred a few times. This rearrangement joins TRBV5-1 to TRBJ1-1, with 8 bases that match TRBD1. This CDR3 has 14 residues. With 3 bases clipped from V and 6 bases from J, the junction kept 7 bases outside the gene matches. Per germline, CDR1 SGHRS and CDR2 YFSETQ. The CDR3 protein is CASSSGGRGPEAFF. For the CDR3, the DNA is TGCGCCAGCAGCTCTGGGGGCAGGGGGCCTGAAGCTTTCTTT.

This clonotype was detected ten times or more. V is TRBV3-1 and J is TRBJ2-2; a possible D gene is TRBD1 (5 bases). This CDR3 comprises 16 residues. Between the trimmed V and J ends, which lost 4 bases and 5 bases, there was a span of 17 bases. Germline loops: CDR1 LGHDT, CDR2 YNNKEL (reference sequence). The CDR3 sequence: CASSRDTRQTTGELFF. As DNA, the CDR3 is TGTGCCAGCAGCCGAGATACCCGACAGACAACCGGGGAGCTGTTTTTT.

This clonotype was found many times. The J gene is TRBJ1-1, the V gene TRBV20-1; D remains ambiguous. Germline V gene lookup returns CDR1 DFQATT and CDR2 SNEGSKA (reference sequence). This CDR3 is built from 15 residues. V shed 0 bases and J shed 1 base, with 12 bases lying between them. The CDR3 DNA reads TGCAGTGCTAGAGAGTTTAACAGCCCGAACACTGAAGCTTTCTTT. Residues: CSAREFNSPNTEAFF.

This clonotype came up a few times. The chain combines TRBV20-1 with TRBJ1-2; possibly TRBD1 for D (6 bases). V lost 3 bases, J lost 4 bases, and 12 bases lay in between. Looked up from germline, CDR1 is DFQATT and CDR2 is SNEGSKA (reference sequence). The CDR3 has 13 residues. Here the CDR3 reads CSASPDRSYGYTF. The CDR3 coding sequence is TGCAGTGCTAGTCCCGACAGGTCCTATGGCTACACCTTC.

Ten or more counts support this clonotype. J is TRBJ2-7 and V is TRBV11-2; D is unresolved. The germline V gene encodes CDR1 SGHAT and CDR2 FQNNGV. Trimming left V 6 bases short and J 7 bases short, with 19 bases between. This CDR3 spans 14 amino acids. As DNA, the CDR3 is TGTGCCAGCAGACCCCGACCGGACCCCCTAGAGCAGTACTTC. It codes for CASRPRPDPLEQYF.

This clonotype was seen repeatedly, ten times or more. This chain joins TRBV20-1 and TRBJ2-5; no reliable D call. Germline V gene lookup returns CDR1 DFQATT and CDR2 SNEGSKA (reference sequence). The CDR3 has 13 residues. Trimming took 0 bases from V and 3 from J, leaving 8 bases between them. The chain's CDR3 is CSAREGFKETQYF. The CDR3, as DNA: TGCAGTGCTAGAGAAGGGTTCAAAGAGACCCAGTACTTC.

This clonotype was recorded many times. J is TRBJ1-5 and V is TRBV18; D remains unclear. Trimming shortened V by 6 bases and J by 0 bases, and 12 bases separated the two germline ends. This CDR3 is 15 amino acids long. CDR1 and CDR2 from the germline V gene are KGHSH and LQKENI. The DNA of the CDR3 is TGTGCCAGCTCCCTGACACCTTATAGCAATCAGCCCCAGCATTTT. The encoded protein is CASSLTPYSNQPQHF.

This clonotype appeared many times. V usage is TRBV7-9 and J usage is TRBJ2-7, with 8 bases lining up with TRBD1. J gave up 6 bases and V 4 bases, and 5 bases lay outside the gene matches. CDR3 size: 13 residues. Germline CDR1 is SEHNR and CDR2 is FQNEAQ (reference sequence). Here the CDR3 reads CASSSDRGAEQYF. CDR3 DNA sequence: TGTGCCAGCAGCTCTGACAGGGGTGCCGAGCAGTACTTC.